The rows below give T cell receptor beta chains drawn from one sample of a study of T cells after yellow fever vaccination. TCRdb fed the 5' RACE reads into MiXCR, producing one record per CDR3 protein. The sample holds around 100,000 distinct CDR3 sequences; under 7% are singletons and the top ten take over 40%. The sample was CD8+ T cells sorted from PBMCs, taken 10 days after the yellow fever booster vaccination. The source of these receptors is a man younger than 35 who received the YFV17D yellow fever vaccine. Each CDR3 is given with its conserved first and last residue. The order of the fields is CDR3 protein, CDR3 DNA, D gene, J gene, clone size, V gene. A D gene is named only where the DNA matches it firmly. Not every row has a clone size; where given, it reads once, few, many or a size class.

cdr3_aa: CASSKAGGVPAGNIQYF
cdr3_nt: TGTGCCAGTAGTAAGGCCGGGGGGGTCCCCGCCGGAAACATTCAGTACTTC
d_call: TRBD2
j_call: TRBJ2-4
clone_size: few
v_call: TRBV19

cdr3_aa: CSASALFGSGSYEQYF
cdr3_nt: TGCAGTGCAAGTGCTCTTTTTGGTAGCGGCTCCTACGAGCAGTACTTC
d_call: .
j_call: TRBJ2-7
clone_size: few
v_call: TRBV20-1

cdr3_aa: CASSLRDRTDDTQYF
cdr3_nt: TGTGCCAGCAGCTTACGGGACAGGACTGACGATACGCAGTATTTT
d_call: TRBD1
j_call: TRBJ2-3
clone_size: many
v_call: TRBV7-9

cdr3_aa: CASSIVTTRTNYGYTF
cdr3_nt: TGTGCCAGTAGTATAGTTACGACGAGGACTAACTATGGCTACACCTTC
d_call: .
j_call: TRBJ1-2
clone_size: .
v_call: TRBV19

cdr3_aa: CASSLPGQGASNSPLHF
cdr3_nt: TGTGCCAGCAGCTTACCTGGACAGGGGGCGAGCAATTCACCCCTCCACTTT
d_call: TRBD1
j_call: TRBJ1-6
clone_size: few
v_call: TRBV7-2

cdr3_aa: CASSYSGRQSSYNEQFF
cdr3_nt: TGTGCCAGCAGTTACTCAGGACGGCAGAGCTCCTACAATGAGCAGTTCTTC
d_call: .
j_call: TRBJ2-1
clone_size: few
v_call: TRBV6-5

cdr3_aa: CSAQGGIQETQYF
cdr3_nt: TGCAGCGCCCAGGGAGGGATCCAAGAGACCCAGTACTTC
d_call: TRBD2
j_call: TRBJ2-5
clone_size: many
v_call: TRBV29-1

cdr3_aa: CASSHSASYNEQFF
cdr3_nt: TGTGCCAGCTCACATTCGGCCTCCTACAATGAGCAGTTCTTC
d_call: .
j_call: TRBJ2-1
clone_size: few
v_call: TRBV18

cdr3_aa: CAIQDTRDEAFF
cdr3_nt: TGTGCCATCCAGGATACCAGAGATGAAGCTTTCTTT
d_call: .
j_call: TRBJ1-1
clone_size: .
v_call: TRBV10-3

cdr3_aa: CASSYPPAAGPFTEAFF
cdr3_nt: TGTGCCAGCAGCTACCCACCGGCGGCGGGCCCTTTCACTGAAGCTTTCTTT
d_call: .
j_call: TRBJ1-1
clone_size: many
v_call: TRBV7-9

cdr3_aa: CASSQVLERGLEQFF
cdr3_nt: TGTGCCAGCAGCCAAGTTCTCGAGCGGGGGCTTGAGCAGTTCTTC
d_call: TRBD2
j_call: TRBJ2-1
clone_size: few
v_call: TRBV3-1

cdr3_aa: CASSRAGDPNEQFF
cdr3_nt: TGTGCCAGCAGCAGAGCGGGGGACCCCAATGAGCAGTTCTTC
d_call: TRBD2
j_call: TRBJ2-1
clone_size: .
v_call: TRBV6-2/TRBV6-3

cdr3_aa: CASSPATEAFF
cdr3_nt: TGTGCCAGCTCACCGGCAACTGAAGCTTTCTTT
d_call: .
j_call: TRBJ1-1
clone_size: few
v_call: TRBV18

cdr3_aa: CASSQGIGSYNSPLHF
cdr3_nt: TGCGCCAGCAGCCAAGGAATTGGCTCCTATAATTCACCCCTCCACTTT
d_call: .
j_call: TRBJ1-6
clone_size: .
v_call: TRBV4-1

cdr3_aa: CATSRETRTSGVKDEQFF
cdr3_nt: TGTGCCACCAGCAGAGAAACCCGGACTAGCGGGGTGAAGGATGAGCAGTTCTTC
d_call: TRBD2
j_call: TRBJ2-1
clone_size: few
v_call: TRBV15

cdr3_aa: CASSLFKGSYEQYF
cdr3_nt: TGTGCCAGCAGCTTATTTAAGGGTTCCTACGAGCAGTACTTC
d_call: .
j_call: TRBJ2-7
clone_size: many
v_call: TRBV7-2

cdr3_aa: CASSSDRAEAFF
cdr3_nt: TGTGCCAGCAGCTCCGACAGGGCTGAAGCTTTCTTT
d_call: TRBD1
j_call: TRBJ1-1
clone_size: few
v_call: TRBV7-9

cdr3_aa: CASSPMDGANYGYTF
cdr3_nt: TGTGCCAGTAGTCCGATGGACGGGGCTAACTATGGCTACACCTTC
d_call: .
j_call: TRBJ1-2
clone_size: many
v_call: TRBV19

cdr3_aa: CSALGGVATNEKLFF
cdr3_nt: TGCAGCGCCCTAGGCGGGGTTGCAACTAATGAAAAACTGTTTTTT
d_call: .
j_call: TRBJ1-4
clone_size: few
v_call: TRBV29-1

cdr3_aa: CASSPGQENTGELFF
cdr3_nt: TGTGCCAGCAGCCCGGGACAGGAAAACACCGGGGAGCTGTTTTTT
d_call: TRBD1
j_call: TRBJ2-2
clone_size: few
v_call: TRBV7-9

cdr3_aa: CASSLAKSVSEAFF
cdr3_nt: TGTGCCAGCAGCTTAGCGAAAAGTGTGTCTGAAGCTTTCTTT
d_call: .
j_call: TRBJ1-1
clone_size: .
v_call: TRBV7-2

cdr3_aa: CASSPGRGPSTDTQYF
cdr3_nt: TGCGCCAGCAGCCCGGGGCGGGGACCTAGCACAGATACGCAGTATTTT
d_call: .
j_call: TRBJ2-3
clone_size: few
v_call: TRBV4-1

cdr3_aa: CATSDYRQGGETQYF
cdr3_nt: TGTGCCACCAGTGATTACCGCCAGGGTGGTGAGACCCAGTACTTC
d_call: .
j_call: TRBJ2-5
clone_size: .
v_call: TRBV24-1

cdr3_aa: CASSYREASYNEQFF
cdr3_nt: TGTGCCAGCAGCTACCGGGAGGCCTCCTACAATGAGCAGTTCTTC
d_call: TRBD2
j_call: TRBJ2-1
clone_size: many
v_call: TRBV7-9

cdr3_aa: CASSDGVGTDTQYF
cdr3_nt: TGTGCCAGCAGCGACGGGGTCGGCACAGATACGCAGTATTTT
d_call: .
j_call: TRBJ2-3
clone_size: few
v_call: TRBV7-7

cdr3_aa: CASSLGRGDTQYF
cdr3_nt: TGTGCCAGCAGCTTAGGTCGGGGCGATACGCAGTATTTT
d_call: .
j_call: TRBJ2-3
clone_size: many
v_call: TRBV11-2

cdr3_aa: CASRAWGTGDTGELFF
cdr3_nt: TGTGCCAGCAGGGCATGGGGGACAGGGGACACCGGGGAGCTGTTTTTT
d_call: TRBD1
j_call: TRBJ2-2
clone_size: .
v_call: TRBV5-4

cdr3_aa: CASSYPLDGNYGYTF
cdr3_nt: TGTGCCAGCAGCTATCCCCTGGACGGGAACTATGGCTACACCTTC
d_call: .
j_call: TRBJ1-2
clone_size: .
v_call: TRBV7-9

cdr3_aa: CASSLEAWSGNTEAFF
cdr3_nt: TGTGCCAGCAGCTTGGAGGCGTGGAGCGGGAACACTGAAGCTTTCTTT
d_call: .
j_call: TRBJ1-1
clone_size: once
v_call: TRBV5-5

cdr3_aa: CATRRVGRYEQYF
cdr3_nt: TGTGCCACCCGACGGGTAGGCCGCTACGAGCAGTACTTC
d_call: .
j_call: TRBJ2-7
clone_size: .
v_call: TRBV2

cdr3_aa: CASSLAGGRYTDTQYF
cdr3_nt: TGTGCCAGCAGCTTAGCGGGGGGCAGATACACAGATACGCAGTATTTT
d_call: .
j_call: TRBJ2-3
clone_size: .
v_call: TRBV7-9

cdr3_aa: CASSESGGWETQYF
cdr3_nt: TGTGCCAGCAGTGAATCGGGCGGGTGGGAGACCCAGTACTTC
d_call: .
j_call: TRBJ2-5
clone_size: many
v_call: TRBV6-1

cdr3_aa: CASSQPPDETQYF
cdr3_nt: TGTGCCAGCAGCCAACCCCCCGATGAGACCCAGTACTTC
d_call: .
j_call: TRBJ2-5
clone_size: few
v_call: TRBV4-2

cdr3_aa: CASSVGTGEQETQYF
cdr3_nt: TGTGCCAGCAGCGTAGGAACAGGAGAACAAGAGACCCAGTACTTC
d_call: .
j_call: TRBJ2-5
clone_size: many
v_call: TRBV9

cdr3_aa: CASSQEFAGNTDTQYF
cdr3_nt: TGCGCCAGCAGCCAAGAGTTCGCAGGGAACACAGATACGCAGTATTTT
d_call: .
j_call: TRBJ2-3
clone_size: few
v_call: TRBV4-3

cdr3_aa: CASSKDSPDTQYF
cdr3_nt: TGTGCCAGCAGCAAGGACTCACCAGATACGCAGTATTTT
d_call: .
j_call: TRBJ2-3
clone_size: .
v_call: TRBV14

cdr3_aa: CASSLDEGAETQYF
cdr3_nt: TGTGCCAGCAGCTTGGATGAGGGGGCGGAGACCCAGTACTTC
d_call: TRBD1
j_call: TRBJ2-5
clone_size: few
v_call: TRBV5-4

cdr3_aa: CASSLGTERALQETQYF
cdr3_nt: TGTGCCAGCAGCTTAGGGACAGAACGGGCCCTTCAAGAGACCCAGTACTTC
d_call: .
j_call: TRBJ2-5
clone_size: .
v_call: TRBV7-2

cdr3_aa: CASSIQGRQPQHF
cdr3_nt: TGTGCCAGTAGTATCCAGGGGAGACAGCCCCAGCATTTT
d_call: .
j_call: TRBJ1-5
clone_size: .
v_call: TRBV19

cdr3_aa: CASSPPAGQGRWPTDTQYF
cdr3_nt: TGTGCCAGCAGCCCACCTGCGGGACAGGGTCGGTGGCCGACAGATACGCAGTATTTT
d_call: TRBD1
j_call: TRBJ2-3
clone_size: .
v_call: TRBV7-3

cdr3_aa: CASSPPRGEKDTQYF
cdr3_nt: TGTGCCAGCAGCCCCCCTCGCGGGGAGAAAGATACGCAGTATTTT
d_call: .
j_call: TRBJ2-3
clone_size: few
v_call: TRBV7-9

cdr3_aa: CASSSPGPNTEAFF
cdr3_nt: TGCGCCAGCAGCTCCCCGGGACCGAACACTGAAGCTTTCTTT
d_call: .
j_call: TRBJ1-1
clone_size: .
v_call: TRBV5-1

cdr3_aa: CASSDAGHYNEQFF
cdr3_nt: TGTGCCAGCAGTGACGCTGGACACTACAATGAGCAGTTCTTC
d_call: .
j_call: TRBJ2-1
clone_size: .
v_call: TRBV6-4

cdr3_aa: CASRRSRGILEKLFF
cdr3_nt: TGTGCCAGCAGGCGCTCTCGGGGCATCTTAGAAAAACTGTTTTTT
d_call: .
j_call: TRBJ1-4
clone_size: .
v_call: TRBV6-6

cdr3_aa: CASRYRSSPLHF
cdr3_nt: TGTGCCAGCAGGTACAGGAGTTCACCCCTCCACTTT
d_call: .
j_call: TRBJ1-6
clone_size: .
v_call: TRBV6-5

cdr3_aa: CASSLVGLAGDHEQYF
cdr3_nt: TGCGCCAGCAGCTTGGTGGGACTAGCGGGGGATCACGAGCAGTACTTC
d_call: TRBD2
j_call: TRBJ2-7
clone_size: .
v_call: TRBV5-1

cdr3_aa: CASSFTGLTLGTGELFF
cdr3_nt: TGTGCCAGCAGCTTCACAGGGTTAACTTTGGGGACCGGGGAGCTGTTTTTT
d_call: .
j_call: TRBJ2-2
clone_size: .
v_call: TRBV11-2